A selection of T cell receptor beta chains follows, all from one sample in a study of T cell changes during pregnancy in multiple sclerosis. The protocol was immunoSEQ multiplex PCR, while the TCRdb copy is restricted to in-frame clones and leaves out a portion. The table lists some 76,000 clones, 92% of them singletons. Specimen: CD4+ T cells from peripheral blood mononuclear cells, collected after pregnancy. These receptors were collected from a female donor with multiple sclerosis, enrolled in a pregnancy study. Both conserved end residues are part of each CDR3. A D gene is named only where the DNA matches it firmly. Some rows mark clone size as missing; the rest say once, few, many or name a class of expanded clone.

j_call d_call clone_size v_call cdr3_aa cdr3_nt
TRBJ1-5 NA once TRBV30 CAWSVGVQPQHF TGTGCCTGGAGTGTAGGGGTTCAGCCCCAGCATTTT
TRBJ1-1 NA medium-sized TRBV20-1 CSAGNIEAFF TGCAGTGCCGGGAATATAGAAGCTTTCTTT
TRBJ1-1 NA NA TRBV19 CASTTTRGTEAFF TGTGCCAGTACCACCACGCGGGGAACTGAAGCTTTCTTT
TRBJ2-7 NA NA TRBV9 CASSVAAQGNEQYF TGTGCCAGCAGCGTAGCAGCCCAGGGAAACGAGCAGTACTTC
TRBJ1-3 NA NA TRBV2 CASMWQDSGNTIYF TGTGCCAGCATGTGGCAGGACTCTGGAAACACCATATATTTT
TRBJ2-2 NA NA TRBV4-1 CASSHSRDSTSTGELFF TGCGCCAGCAGCCATAGCCGGGACTCGACATCCACCGGGGAGCTGTTTTTT
TRBJ1-2 TRBD1 NA TRBV19 CASSSPGQFYGYTF TGTGCCAGTAGTTCACCGGGACAGTTCTATGGCTACACCTTC
TRBJ1-1 TRBD1 NA TRBV28 CASSPTGTGTEAFF TGTGCCAGCAGTCCGACCGGGACAGGGACTGAAGCTTTCTTT
TRBJ2-7 NA NA TRBV28 CASRNNYEQYF TGTGCCAGCCGAAACAACTACGAGCAGTACTTC
TRBJ2-1 NA NA TRBV5-1 CASSLASQDQFF TGCGCCAGCAGCTTGGCCTCACAGGACCAGTTCTTC
TRBJ1-3 TRBD1 NA TRBV18 CASSPLSGTAGNTIYF TGTGCCAGCTCACCACTATCCGGGACAGCCGGAAACACCATATATTTT
TRBJ2-3 TRBD1 NA TRBV7-2 CASSSRTGGDTQYF TGTGCCAGCAGCTCTAGGACAGGGGGAGATACGCAGTATTTT
TRBJ2-2 NA NA TRBV6-5 CASSYSYLAGELFF TGTGCCAGCAGTTACTCTTATCTAGCCGGGGAGCTGTTTTTT